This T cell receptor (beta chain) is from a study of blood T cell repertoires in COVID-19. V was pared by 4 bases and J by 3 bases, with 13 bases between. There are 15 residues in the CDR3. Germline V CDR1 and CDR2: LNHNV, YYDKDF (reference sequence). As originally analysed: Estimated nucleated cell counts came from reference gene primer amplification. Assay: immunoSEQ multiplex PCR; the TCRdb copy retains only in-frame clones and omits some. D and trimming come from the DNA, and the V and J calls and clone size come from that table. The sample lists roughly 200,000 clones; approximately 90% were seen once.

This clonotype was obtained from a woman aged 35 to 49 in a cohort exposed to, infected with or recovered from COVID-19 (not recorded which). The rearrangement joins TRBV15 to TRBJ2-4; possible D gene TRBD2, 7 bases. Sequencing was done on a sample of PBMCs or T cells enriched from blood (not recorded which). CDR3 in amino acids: CATSNEGGDKNIQYF. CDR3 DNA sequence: TGTGCCACCAGCAATGAAGGGGGGGACAAAAACATTCAGTACTTC.